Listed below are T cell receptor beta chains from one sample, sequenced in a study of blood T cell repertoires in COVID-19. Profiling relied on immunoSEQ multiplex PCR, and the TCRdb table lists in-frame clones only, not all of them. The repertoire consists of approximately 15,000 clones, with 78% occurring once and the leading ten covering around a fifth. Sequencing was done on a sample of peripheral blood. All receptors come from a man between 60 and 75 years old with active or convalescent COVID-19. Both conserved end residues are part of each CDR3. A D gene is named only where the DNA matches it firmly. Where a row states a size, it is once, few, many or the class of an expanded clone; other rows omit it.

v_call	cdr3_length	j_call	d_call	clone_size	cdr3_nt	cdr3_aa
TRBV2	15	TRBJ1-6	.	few	TGTGCCAGCAGTGGGTTAGGGGACTATAATTCACCCCTCCACTTT	CASSGLGDYNSPLHF
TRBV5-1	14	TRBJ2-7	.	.	TGCGCCAGCAGCTTGGGGGTAGAAGGAGGCGAGCAGTACTTC	CASSLGVEGGEQYF
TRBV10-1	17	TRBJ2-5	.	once	TGCGCCAGCAGTGAGTCGTCAGGCCCGAACAGGGCGGCGACCCAGTACTTC	CASSESSGPNRAATQYF
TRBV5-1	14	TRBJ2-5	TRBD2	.	TGCGCCAGCAGCGGACTAGCGTCTTGGGGGACCCAGTACTTC	CASSGLASWGTQYF
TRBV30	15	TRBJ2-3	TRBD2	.	TGTGCCTGGAGTCCAACTAGCGGACGCACAGATACGCAGTATTTT	CAWSPTSGRTDTQYF
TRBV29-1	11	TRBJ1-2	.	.	TGCAGCGTTGACGGGGAATATGGCTACACCTTC	CSVDGEYGYTF
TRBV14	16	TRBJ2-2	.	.	TGTGCCAGCAGCCAAGTGACTAGTAGGAACACCGGGGAGCTGTTTTTT	CASSQVTSRNTGELFF
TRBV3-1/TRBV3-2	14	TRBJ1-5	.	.	TGTGCCAGCAGCCCTTCAGGGGGCAATCAGCCCCAGCATTTT	CASSPSGGNQPQHF
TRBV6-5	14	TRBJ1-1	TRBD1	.	TGTGCCAGCGATATACAGGGGACGAACACTGAAGCTTTCTTT	CASDIQGTNTEAFF
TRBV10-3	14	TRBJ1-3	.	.	TGTGCCATCAGTGAGCCAGGCTCTGGAAACACCATATATTTT	CAISEPGSGNTIYF
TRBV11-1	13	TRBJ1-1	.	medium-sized	TGTGCCAGCAGCCCCTCCGTGAACACTGAAGCTTTCTTT	CASSPSVNTEAFF
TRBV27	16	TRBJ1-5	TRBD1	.	TGTGCCAGCAGTTTATTGGGGACAGGGCGTCATCAGCCCCAGCATTTT	CASSLLGTGRHQPQHF
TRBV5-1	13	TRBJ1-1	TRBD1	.	TGCGCCAGCAGCATGGACAGGGGCACTGAAGCTTTCTTT	CASSMDRGTEAFF
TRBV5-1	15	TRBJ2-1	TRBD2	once	TGCGCCAGCAGTGCTCCGGGACTAGCGGGTAATGAGCAGTTCTTC	CASSAPGLAGNEQFF
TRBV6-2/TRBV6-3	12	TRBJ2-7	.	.	TGTGCCAGCAGCTCCCGGAGCTACGAGCAGTACTTC	CASSSRSYEQYF
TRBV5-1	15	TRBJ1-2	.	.	TGCGCCAGCCACTTCACCGGGTCACTGGGTTATGGCTACACCTTC	CASHFTGSLGYGYTF
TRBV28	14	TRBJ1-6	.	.	TGTGCCAGCAATGGTGGGGCCGGTAATTCACCCCTCCACTTT	CASNGGAGNSPLHF
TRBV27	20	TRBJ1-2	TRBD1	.	TGTGCCAGCAGTTTAAAGTTACTTGTTCCCGGGACAGGAAACACCTATGGCTACACCTTC	CASSLKLLVPGTGNTYGYTF
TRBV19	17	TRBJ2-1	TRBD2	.	TGTGCCAGTACCTCGATCTCTAGCGGGAGCCACCACAATGAGCAGTTCTTC	CASTSISSGSHHNEQFF
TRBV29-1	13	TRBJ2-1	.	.	TGCAGCGTTCAGCAGGGGGGTTACAATGAGCAGTTCTTC	CSVQQGGYNEQFF
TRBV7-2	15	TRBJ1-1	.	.	TGTGCCAGCAGCTTAGATGTTATGTTGAACACTGAAGCTTTCTTT	CASSLDVMLNTEAFF
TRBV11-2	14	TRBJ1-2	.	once	TGTGCCAGCAGCTTAGATCATACATTCTATGGCTACACCTTC	CASSLDHTFYGYTF
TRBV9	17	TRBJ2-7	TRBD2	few	TGTGCCAGCAGCCATAAACAGGGGACTAGCGGAACCTACGAGCAGTACTTC	CASSHKQGTSGTYEQYF
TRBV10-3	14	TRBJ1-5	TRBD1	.	TGTGCCATCGCTACAGGGGTTAGCAATCAGCCCCAGCATTTT	CAIATGVSNQPQHF
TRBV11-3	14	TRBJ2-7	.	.	TGTGCCAGCCAAACGGTGGTACCGTTCTACGAGCAGTACTTC	CASQTVVPFYEQYF
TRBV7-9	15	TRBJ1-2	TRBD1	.	TGTGCCAGCAGCCCGCGGAACAGGGGCGTCGGTGGCTACACCTTC	CASSPRNRGVGGYTF
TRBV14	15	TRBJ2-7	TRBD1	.	TGTGCCAGCAGCCCGGGACAGGATGTCACCTACGAGCAGTACTTC	CASSPGQDVTYEQYF
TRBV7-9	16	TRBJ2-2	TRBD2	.	TGTGCCAGCAGCTCTGGACTAGCGAGCCAGGTCGGGGAGCTGTTTTTT	CASSSGLASQVGELFF
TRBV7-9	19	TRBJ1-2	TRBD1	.	TGTGCCAGCAGCTTACTCGCGGACAGGGGGCGAATAGTAAACTATGGCTACACCTTC	CASSLLADRGRIVNYGYTF
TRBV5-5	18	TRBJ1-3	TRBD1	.	TGTGCCAGCAGCTTGTTTTTGGCCGGGACAGGGACTGGAAACACCATATATTTT	CASSLFLAGTGTGNTIYF
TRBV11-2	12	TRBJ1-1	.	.	TGTGCCAGCAGCTATGACGGGTTTGAAGCTTTCTTT	CASSYDGFEAFF
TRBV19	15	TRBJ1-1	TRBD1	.	TGTGCCAGTAGTACCATCGACAGGGAGAACACTGAAGCTTTCTTT	CASSTIDRENTEAFF
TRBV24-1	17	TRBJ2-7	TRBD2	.	TGTGCCACCAGTGATACACCCGGAAGCGGGGGCACCTACGAGCAGTACTTC	CATSDTPGSGGTYEQYF
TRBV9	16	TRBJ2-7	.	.	TGTGCCAGCAGCCCTACGGTAGGGGCCGTACCCTACGAGCAGTACTTC	CASSPTVGAVPYEQYF
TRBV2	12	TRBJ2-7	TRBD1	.	TGTGCCAGCAGTGGGGACAGTAACGAGCAGTACTTC	CASSGDSNEQYF
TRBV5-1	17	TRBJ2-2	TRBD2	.	TGCGCCAGCACCGCTGGGAGGCCTAGCGGGTCCGCCGGGGAGCTGTTTTTT	CASTAGRPSGSAGELFF
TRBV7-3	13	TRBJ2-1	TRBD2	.	TGTGCCAGCAGCTTAAGCCGGGGGGAAGAGCAGTTCTTC	CASSLSRGEEQFF
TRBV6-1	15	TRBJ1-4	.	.	TGTGCCAGCAGTGAGGGAACAGGGTGGGATGAAAAACTGTTTTTT	CASSEGTGWDEKLFF
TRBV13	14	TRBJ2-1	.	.	TGTGCCAGCAGCCCCCTGGCGAGGGAGAATGAGCAGTTCTTC	CASSPLARENEQFF
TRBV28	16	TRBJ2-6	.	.	TGTGCCAGCAGTATATGGGGGGCAGGTGGGGCCAACGTCCTGACTTTC	CASSIWGAGGANVLTF
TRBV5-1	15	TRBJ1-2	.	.	TGCGCCAGCAGCCCCCCGGGGGGGAGTAACTATGGCTACACCTTC	CASSPPGGSNYGYTF
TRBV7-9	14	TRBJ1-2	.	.	TGTGCCAGCAGCTTCGGTTCCGGGATCTATGGCTACACCTTC	CASSFGSGIYGYTF
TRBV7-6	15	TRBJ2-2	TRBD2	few	TGTGCCAGCAGCGCGGGGACTAGGGGGGCCGGGGAGCTGTTTTTT	CASSAGTRGAGELFF
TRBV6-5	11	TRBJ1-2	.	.	TGTGCCAGCCAACGAGAGGGTGGCTACACCTTC	CASQREGGYTF
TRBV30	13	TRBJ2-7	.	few	TGTGCCTGGAGTCTCCAGGGGTCCTACGAGCAGTACTTC	CAWSLQGSYEQYF